The clone carrying this T cell receptor (beta chain) was picked up a small number of times. What it binds is not known. This sample was included in a study of beta chain features in type 1 diabetes. The CDR3 sequence is 16 residues long. V shed 0 bases and J shed 0 bases, with 10 bases lying between them. CDR1 and CDR2 (germline): MNHNY, SVGAGI (reference sequence). The investigators reverse transcribed all of the isolated RNA, so they sequenced expressed TCRB transcripts. An average of approximately 4 million reads was obtained for naive, central memory and regulatory T cell samples. Libraries were prepared by immunoSEQ multiplex PCR; TCRdb keeps only in-frame clonotypes and omits some of them. This sample has more than 120,000 clones; about 13% occur once, and the top ten carry roughly 1.4%. Findings of the study overall: Shortening that was moderate but significant affected the TCRB CDR3s of Type 1 diabetes patients in all four CD4+ subsets.

The material sequenced was central memory CD4+ T cells from blood. The clonotype originates from a man younger than 35 with type 1 diabetes. The chain employs TRBV6-6 and TRBJ2-3, with D perhaps matching TRBD1 or TRBD2 (5 bases each). CDR3 amino acids: CASSYSGGVSTDTQYF. The CDR3 coding sequence is TGTGCCAGCAGTTACTCTGGGGGAGTAAGCACAGATACGCAGTATTTT.